This note documents a single TCR beta chain sequence. This specimen belongs to a study of blood T cell repertoires in COVID-19. In the study overall: Sites in the United States, Italy and Spain provided acute and convalescent COVID-19 samples. From T cells, B-cell-depleted T cells, or PBMCs came the material, which was cDNA or gDNA.

Germline V gene data show CDR1 as SGHRS and CDR2 as YFSETQ. The V and J ends lost 0 bases and 3 bases, in that order; junction bases with no gene match: 8. The CDR3 is made up of 16 amino acids. Original data processing: Estimation of nucleated cell counts relied on the amplification of reference gene primers. Produced via immunoSEQ multiplex PCR; TCRdb's table is partial and in-frame only. V, J and clone size were drawn from that table, and D and trimming were deduced from the DNA. Of tens of thousands of clones in the sample, 70% to 90% are singletons; the top ten hold roughly 6.9%. Sequenced: peripheral blood. This TCR was sampled from a man in his forties or fifties with active COVID-19. This chain joins TRBV5-1 and TRBJ1-2; TRBD1 aligns across 7 bases. DNA for the CDR3: TGCGCCAGCAGCTTGGCTGCAGGGGGTTTTGACTATGGCTACACCTTC. Protein sequence: CASSLAAGGFDYGYTF.